This T cell receptor beta chain was sequenced during a study of molecular identifiers for immune sequencing clone quantification (dated by TCRdb to the late 2010s). Broadly, across the study: For a replicate experiment, RNA from roughly 18,000 or 92,000 naive CD8 T cells was divided into five aliquots, and four of the five aliquots were sequenced. This methods study used CD8 T cells to benchmark TCR RNA copy counting and molecular-identifier clustering-based TCR repertoire sequencing (MIDCIRS). The full study reports these points: In CMV-specific effector cells, clones with more than 20 RNA copies contained over 99% of molecules, whereas in naive cells such clones contained under 1% of molecules. Modeling estimated about three recovered TCR RNA copies per cell, compared with approximately 9.5 by digital PCR, which implies roughly 27% capture efficiency. Highly expanded clone sizes could be underestimated because identical TCR molecules may share a barcode. Spiked-in Jurkat TCR RNA (approximately 10 copies' worth), which is not part of the donor repertoire, was contained in the naive libraries. Without barcode sub-clustering, chimeric consensus sequences inflated TCR diversity; chimeras reached as high as 47%. A single cell's worth of spiked-in Jurkat TCR RNA was reported detectable even among 750,000 to 1,000,000 naive CD8 T cells.

For this clonotype: It has no known antigen specificity. No base-level quality is on record; no much larger clone is a single base apart.

The CDR3 holds 15 amino acids from the cysteine to the phenylalanine. Just CDR3 DNA is preserved here, 45 bases in frame from base 1. Deletion took 0 bases off V and 5 bases off J, with a span of 11 bases between the germline ends. CDR1 SGDLS and CDR2 YYNGEE were looked up in the germline V gene. Libraries of naive CD8 T cells were generated from roughly 21,000 to 960,000 sorted cells, with 10%, 30% or 50% of the purified RNA used. Naive CD8 T cells, defined as CD8+CD4-CCR7+CD45RA+, were FACS-sorted into RLT Plus buffer on a BD FACSAria II. Detection sensitivity was tested by spiking Jurkat RNA equal to roughly 9 TCR copies' worth into samples containing roughly 19,000-1,100,000 naive CD8 T cells. CD8 T cells were enriched with RosetteSep CD8+ T Cell Enrichment Cocktail and Ficoll-Paque, followed by ACK red cell lysis. The method behind the library was PCR. Sequencing relied on an Illumina HiSeq 4000. Preparation of bulk TCR libraries followed a previously described approach, with the TCR primers listed in Table S5. The Qiagen AllPrep DNA/RNA kit was used to purify total RNA. Before analysis, reads from multiple sequencing runs of the same library were pooled. The source study handled its data this way. Reads were retained only if the reads had an exact TCR constant sequence, and the retained reads were trimmed to 150 nt and grouped according to their 12-nt molecular barcodes. Within each barcode group, reads were sub-clustered at a 15% Levenshtein threshold, and quality-weighted consensus sequences were built per RNA molecule. Non-functional sequences were removed, as were lower-count sequences one edit away from another. Based on fitting two negative binomial distributions, any barcode sub-cluster with under 20% of the maximum read count was discarded. TCRdb applied fastp at Q25 and MiXCR to the public reads, then kept only in-frame beta chains. A single entry per CDR3 protein holds the most common genes and DNA from its merged rows. None of the V and J calls come from the authors' own analysis; TCRdb made them. Present in this sample are approximately 500,000 distinct CDR3 sequences, around a fifth of which were seen just once. The top ten clones comprise around 0.84% of the sample.

Sequencing used naive CD8+ T cells from blood, with Jurkat cell RNA spiked in. The cell subset or site label, as the study defines it: FACS-sorted CD8+CD4-CCR7+CD45RA+ naive T cells. The chain links TRBV9 with TRBJ2-2; tentative D gene TRBD1, with 5 bases matching. The sequence was obtained from a human donor in good health. Some libraries in this study had Jurkat cell RNA spiked in. The CDR3 here reads CASSVVGAETGELFF. In nucleotide form, the sequence is TGTGCCAGCAGCGTAGTAGGGGCTGAGACCGGGGAGCTGTTTTTT.